The table lists the clone carrying this T cell receptor beta chain with a few counts. The V end was cut by 3 bases, the J end by 8 bases, with 7 bases between. The CDR3 contains 10 residues. CDR1 is DFQATT and CDR2 is SNEGSKA in the germline V gene (reference sequence). Preparing the TCRbeta library involved the use of unique molecular identifiers. One entry per CDR3 protein results from TCRdb running MiXCR on the PCR reads. The sample shows under 400,000 distinct CDR3 sequences, around 20% of them seen only once. The data belong to a study of T-cell reconstitution after alpha-beta-depleted transplantation in children.

This sequence was found in a male patient aged 10 to 17 who had a stem cell transplant for acute lymphoblastic leukemia, so the T cells may come from the graft donor. Material: PBMCs, mostly from graft donor cells, obtained 180 days after TCRalphabeta/CD19-depleted stem cell transplant. The chain employs TRBV20-1 and TRBJ1-1, with D unresolved. The CDR3 DNA reads as TGCAGTGCTAGTTCCGGGGAAGCTTTCTTT. This sequence encodes CSASSGEAFF.